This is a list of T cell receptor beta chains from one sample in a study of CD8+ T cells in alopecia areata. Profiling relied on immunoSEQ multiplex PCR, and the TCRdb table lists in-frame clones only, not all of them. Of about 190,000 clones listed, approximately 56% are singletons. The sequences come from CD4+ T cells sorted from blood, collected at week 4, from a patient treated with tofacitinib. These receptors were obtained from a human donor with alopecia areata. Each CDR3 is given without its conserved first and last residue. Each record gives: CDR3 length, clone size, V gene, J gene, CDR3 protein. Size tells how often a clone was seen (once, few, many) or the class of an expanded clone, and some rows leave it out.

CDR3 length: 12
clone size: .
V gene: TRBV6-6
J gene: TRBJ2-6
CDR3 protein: ASTLDRERNVLT

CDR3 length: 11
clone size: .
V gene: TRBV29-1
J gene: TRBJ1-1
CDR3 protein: SVGRNLNTEAF

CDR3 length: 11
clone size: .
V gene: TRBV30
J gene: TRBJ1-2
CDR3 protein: AWTQGLDYGYT

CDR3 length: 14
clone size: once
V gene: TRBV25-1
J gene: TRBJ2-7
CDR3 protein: ASSEIGAASSYEQY

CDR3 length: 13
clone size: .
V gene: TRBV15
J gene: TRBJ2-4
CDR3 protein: ATSRQGSGKNIQY

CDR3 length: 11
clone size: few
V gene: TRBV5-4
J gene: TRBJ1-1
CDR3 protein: ASSLQGGAGAF

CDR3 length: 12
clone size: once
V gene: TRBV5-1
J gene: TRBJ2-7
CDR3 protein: ATQTWDTSYEQY

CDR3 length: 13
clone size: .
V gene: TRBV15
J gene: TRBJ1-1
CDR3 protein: ATSTDRVLNTEAF

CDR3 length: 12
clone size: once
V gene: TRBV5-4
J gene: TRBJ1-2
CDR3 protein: ASSSVRQGYGYT

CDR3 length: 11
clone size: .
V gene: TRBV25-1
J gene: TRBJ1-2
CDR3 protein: ASRDTKNYGYT

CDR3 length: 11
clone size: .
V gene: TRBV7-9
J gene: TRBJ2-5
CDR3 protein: ASSPLAEETQY

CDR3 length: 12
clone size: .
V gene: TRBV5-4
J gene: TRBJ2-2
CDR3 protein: ASSYTGRTGELF

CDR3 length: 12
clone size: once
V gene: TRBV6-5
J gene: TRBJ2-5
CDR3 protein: ASRGGSGAETQY

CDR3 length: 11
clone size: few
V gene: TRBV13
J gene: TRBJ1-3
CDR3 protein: ASSSSGGNTIY

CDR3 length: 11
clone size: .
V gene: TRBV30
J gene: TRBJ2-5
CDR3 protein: AWSVLAEETQY

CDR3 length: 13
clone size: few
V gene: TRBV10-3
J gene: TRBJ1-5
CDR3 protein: AISEGWQGQQPQH

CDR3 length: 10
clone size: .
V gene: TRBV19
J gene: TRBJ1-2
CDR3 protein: ASVDRSYGYT

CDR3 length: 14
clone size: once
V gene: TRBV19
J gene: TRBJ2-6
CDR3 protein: ASSIAGDSGANVLT

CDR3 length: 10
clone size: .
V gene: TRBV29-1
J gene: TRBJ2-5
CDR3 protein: SVSQTRETQY

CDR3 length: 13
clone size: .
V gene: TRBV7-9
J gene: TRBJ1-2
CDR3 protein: ASSQGDRGRNGYT

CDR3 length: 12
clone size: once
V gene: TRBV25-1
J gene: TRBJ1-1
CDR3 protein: ASSVPGVNTEAF

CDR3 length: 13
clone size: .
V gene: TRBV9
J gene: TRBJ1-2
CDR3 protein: ASSVATGFHYGYT

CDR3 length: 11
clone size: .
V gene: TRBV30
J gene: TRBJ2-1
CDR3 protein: AWSGTLYNEQF

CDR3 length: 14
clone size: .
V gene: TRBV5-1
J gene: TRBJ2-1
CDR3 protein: ASSLATGTKVWEQF

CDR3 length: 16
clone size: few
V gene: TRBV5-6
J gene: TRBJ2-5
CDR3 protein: ASSLGLAGEGPTETQY

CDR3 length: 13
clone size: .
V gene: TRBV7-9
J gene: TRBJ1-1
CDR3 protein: ASSLVGTVNTEAF

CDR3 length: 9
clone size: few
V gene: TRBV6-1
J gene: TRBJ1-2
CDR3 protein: ASSEGYGYT

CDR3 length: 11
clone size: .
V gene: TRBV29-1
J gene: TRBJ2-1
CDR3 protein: SVENRVANEQF

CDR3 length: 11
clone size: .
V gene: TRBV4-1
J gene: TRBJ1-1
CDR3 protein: ASSQDQLGKAF

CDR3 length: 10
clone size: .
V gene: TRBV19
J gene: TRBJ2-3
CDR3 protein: ASTNPGEDSS

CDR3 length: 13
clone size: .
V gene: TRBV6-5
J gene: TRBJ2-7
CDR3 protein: ASSKQGRSGHEQY

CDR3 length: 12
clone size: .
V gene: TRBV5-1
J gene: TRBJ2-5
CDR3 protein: ASNDRASRETQY

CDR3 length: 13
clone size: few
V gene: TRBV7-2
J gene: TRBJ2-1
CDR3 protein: ASSSGLVSYNEQF

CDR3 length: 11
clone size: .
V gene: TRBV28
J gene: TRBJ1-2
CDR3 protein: ASSPGGAHGYT

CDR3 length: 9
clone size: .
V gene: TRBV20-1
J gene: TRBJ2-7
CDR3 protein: SARQGNEQY

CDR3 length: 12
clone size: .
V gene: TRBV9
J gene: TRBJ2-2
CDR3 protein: ASSVRGQGGELF

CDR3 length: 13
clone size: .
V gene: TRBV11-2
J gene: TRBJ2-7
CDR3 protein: ASSPAVSSSYEQY

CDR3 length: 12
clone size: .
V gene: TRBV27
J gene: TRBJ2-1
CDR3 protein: ASRLGLAVNEQF

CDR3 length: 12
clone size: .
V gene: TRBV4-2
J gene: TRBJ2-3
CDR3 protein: ASSQGTSTDTQY

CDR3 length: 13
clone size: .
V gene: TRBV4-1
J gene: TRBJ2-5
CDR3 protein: ASSQPGTGQETQY

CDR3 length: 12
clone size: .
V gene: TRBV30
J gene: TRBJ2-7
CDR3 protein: AWSVARPPYEQY

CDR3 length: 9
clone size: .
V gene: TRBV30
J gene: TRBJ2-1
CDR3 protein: AWSLTGEQF

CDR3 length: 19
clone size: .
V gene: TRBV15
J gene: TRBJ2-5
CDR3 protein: ATSSRLGTSVRPVGEETQY

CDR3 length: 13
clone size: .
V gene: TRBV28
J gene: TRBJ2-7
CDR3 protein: ASSSAGTGTGEQY

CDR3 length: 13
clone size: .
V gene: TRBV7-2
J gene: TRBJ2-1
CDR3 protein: ASSPSGSGYNEQF

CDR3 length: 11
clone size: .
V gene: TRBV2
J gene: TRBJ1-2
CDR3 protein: ASSEGDNYGYT

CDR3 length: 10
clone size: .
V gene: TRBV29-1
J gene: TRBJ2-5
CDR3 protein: SGDRAEETQY

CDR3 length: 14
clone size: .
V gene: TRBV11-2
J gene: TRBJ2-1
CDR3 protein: ASSFTSGRALDEQF

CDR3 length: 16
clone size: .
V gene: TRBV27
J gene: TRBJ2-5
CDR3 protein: ASSLSGLAGGNQETQY

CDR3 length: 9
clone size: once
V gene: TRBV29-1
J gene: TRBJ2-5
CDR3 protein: SVPGGETQY